This TCR beta chain was captured by sequencing in a study of T-cell reconstitution after alpha-beta-depleted transplantation in children. Overall study findings and caveats: Newly produced T cells mostly provided counts and TCRbeta diversity after one year, as hyperexpanded clones declined. Several hundred rapidly expanded clones from non-depleted graft cells reportedly supplied alpha-beta T cells about two months post-transplant.

The authors prepared the TCRbeta library with unique molecular identifiers. TCRdb redid the calling of the PCR reads with MiXCR, one entry per CDR3 protein. The table lists about 490,000 distinct CDR3 sequences, 10% to 13% of them singletons. This clonotype occurred many times. Its antigen is unknown. Germline V CDR1 and CDR2: SEHNR, FQNEAQ (reference sequence). Trimming pared 2 bases from V and 3 bases from J, leaving 11 bases between. The CDR3 loop spans 15 amino acids. V usage is TRBV7-9 and J usage is TRBJ1-3; TRBD1 is a possible D gene (5 bases). The specimen was PBMCs, collected before TCRalphabeta/CD19-depleted stem cell transplant. This sequence was found in a child under 10 years old with inherited bone marrow failure, due to receive a stem cell transplant. The CDR3: CASSLWGLVGNTIYF. The CDR3 region has the DNA TGTGCCAGCAGCTTATGGGGGTTGGTTGGAAACACCATATATTTT.